Listed below are T cell receptor beta chains from one sample, sequenced in a study of a mutant IDH1 vaccine in newly diagnosed glioma. The method was immunoSEQ multiplex PCR; TCRdb's version includes in-frame clones alone and lacks a portion of them. This table holds over 45,000 clones, about 80% found once. The antigens for these receptors are not known. The sample consisted of PBMCs, taken from a glioma patient whose treatment included an IDH1 peptide vaccine. The receptors shown here come from a man between 45 and 60 years old with glioma. The CDR3 runs from the conserved cysteine through the conserved F or W. The order of the fields is D gene, J gene, V gene, clone size, CDR3 protein, CDR3 DNA. D genes are given only for firm matches. Size is omitted from some rows. Given values are once, few, many or a class for expanded clones.

NA | TRBJ1-1 | TRBV30 | NA | CAWRNPYRNLNTEAFF | TGTGCCTGGAGAAATCCATACAGGAATCTGAACACTGAAGCTTTCTTT
NA | TRBJ2-2 | TRBV15 | NA | CATSSVRGGELFF | TGTGCCACCAGCAGCGTTCGGGGCGGGGAGCTGTTTTTT
TRBD1 | TRBJ1-1 | TRBV7-2 | NA | CASSPSQGWGTEAFF | TGTGCCAGCAGCCCATCACAGGGGTGGGGAACTGAAGCTTTCTTT
TRBD1 | TRBJ2-7 | TRBV7-9 | NA | CASSSMTGLAYEQYF | TGTGCCAGCAGTTCAATGACAGGGCTGGCTTACGAGCAGTACTTC
NA | TRBJ1-4 | TRBV15 | NA | CAAREGMVEKLFF | TGTGCTGCTCGTGAGGGCATGGTTGAAAAACTGTTTTTT
TRBD1 | TRBJ1-5 | TRBV29-1 | NA | CSVSTGDWEPQHF | TGCAGCGTGTCAACAGGGGATTGGGAGCCCCAGCATTTT
TRBD2 | TRBJ2-7 | TRBV10-1 | once | CASTSSSGGSYEQYF | TGCGCCAGCACCTCATCTAGCGGGGGGAGCTACGAGCAGTACTTC
NA | TRBJ1-5 | TRBV15 | NA | CATSRGLDTGQPQHF | TGTGCCACCAGCAGAGGGTTGGACACAGGTCAGCCCCAGCATTTT
NA | TRBJ1-2 | TRBV7-2 | NA | CASSYGTSYYGYTF | TGTGCCAGCAGCTACGGGACAAGTTACTATGGCTACACCTTC
TRBD1 | TRBJ1-1 | TRBV25-1 | few | CASSGDRGRNTEAFF | TGTGCCAGCAGTGGTGACAGGGGGCGGAACACTGAAGCTTTCTTT
NA | TRBJ2-5 | TRBV5-1 | NA | CASSRRRGEETQYF | TGCGCCAGCAGCCGAAGGAGGGGGGAAGAGACCCAGTACTTC
NA | TRBJ1-1 | TRBV7-9 | NA | CASSLAGGSEAFF | TGTGCCAGCAGCTTAGCTGGGGGTTCAGAAGCTTTCTTT
NA | TRBJ2-6 | TRBV13 | NA | CASSRGRDSGANVLTF | TGTGCCAGCAGCCGCGGACGGGACTCTGGGGCCAACGTCCTGACTTTC
NA | TRBJ1-1 | TRBV5-4 | NA | CASSLAPDSYTEAFF | TGTGCCAGCAGCTTAGCGCCGGACAGTTACACTGAAGCTTTCTTT
NA | TRBJ2-3 | TRBV27 | NA | CASSTVSTDTQYF | TGTGCCAGCAGTACAGTAAGCACAGATACGCAGTATTTT